The 30 T cell receptor beta chains in this list originate from one sample, sequenced in a study of T-cell reconstitution after alpha-beta-depleted transplantation in children. TCRbeta library construction was performed incorporating unique molecular identifiers. TCRdb reprocessed the PCR reads via MiXCR and lists one record per CDR3 protein. Seen here are some 100,000 distinct CDR3 sequences, 15% observed once, and the top ten hold about 20%. Sequencing used PBMCs, mostly from graft donor cells, obtained 180 days after TCRalphabeta/CD19-depleted stem cell transplant. These receptors were collected from a male patient between 2 and 10 years old who had a stem cell transplant for acute lymphoblastic leukemia, so the T cells may come from the graft donor.

This sequence joins TRBV5-4 and TRBJ2-1, with 13 nucleotides matching TRBD2. The V and J ends lost 9 bases and 7 bases, in that order; junction bases with no gene match: 10. Germline assignment: CDR1 SGHNT and CDR2 YYREEE (reference sequence). CDR3 size: 15 residues. CDR3 coding DNA: TGTGCCATTTCCCACCCGGGACTAGCGGGGAATGAGCAGTTCTTC. It encodes CAISHPGLAGNEQFF. Variable domain in full (rest from reference TRBV5-4 and TRBJ2-1): ETGVTQSPTHLIKTRGQQVTLRCSSQSGHNTVSWYQQALGQGPQFIFQYYREEENGRGNFPPRFSGLQFPNYSSELNVNALELDDSALYLCAISHPGLAGNEQFFGPGTRLTVL.

There are a few counts of this clonotype. The chain joins TRBV6-1 to TRBJ2-5; 8 bases are a match to TRBD2. Per germline, CDR1 MNHNS and CDR2 SASEGT. The V segment lost 7 bases and the J segment 6 bases; nucleotides outside the gene matches: 10. CDR3 length: 14 residues. For the CDR3, the DNA is TGTGCCAGCAAACCGGGAGGGTTGGTAAAGACCCAGTACTTC. Protein product: CASKPGGLVKTQYF.

There are a few counts of this clonotype. The chain combines TRBV24-1 with TRBJ1-1; D might be TRBD1 (5 bases). Trimming pared 4 bases from V and 7 bases from J, leaving 9 bases between. Germline V gives CDR1 KGHDR, CDR2 SFDVKD. The CDR3 covers 12 residues. CDR3 in DNA: TGTGCCACCAGTGAGTCAGGGCGTGAAGCTTTCTTT. As protein: CATSESGREAFF.

This clonotype has just a few counts. V gene TRBV20-1 combines with J gene TRBJ2-5; 7 positions agree with TRBD1. The CDR3 spans 13 residues. The V gene end was trimmed by 3 bases and the J gene end by 3 bases; junction bases not matched to a gene: 4. The V gene's germline CDR1 is DFQATT and CDR2 SNEGSKA (reference sequence). The CDR3 nucleotides read TGCAGTGCTAGGTACGGGACAGAAGAGACCCAGTACTTC. Translating gives CSARYGTEETQYF.

This rearrangement joins TRBV7-9 to TRBJ2-1; no definite D call. Germline lookup yields CDR1 SEHNR and CDR2 FQNEAQ (reference sequence). CDR3 length equals 12 residues. Trimming shortened V by 6 bases and J by 7 bases, and 10 bases separated the two germline ends. In DNA form, the CDR3 reads TGTGCCAGCAGAGATTCACGGAATGAGCAGTTCTTC. It codes for CASRDSRNEQFF.

This clonotype turned up a few times. The chain employs TRBV7-2 and TRBJ2-1, with a tentative D call TRBD2 (6 bases). The V end lost 5 bases, the J end lost 7 bases, and 18 bases lay between the germline ends. The CDR3 extends over 15 amino acids. Germline-derived CDR1 and CDR2 are SGHTA and FQGNSA. For the CDR3, the DNA is TGTGCCAGCAGCCCGAACCCAGGAAGCGGGAATGAGCAGTTCTTC. The encoded protein is CASSPNPGSGNEQFF.

This clonotype was observed many times. CDR3 DNA: TGTGCCAGCAGCCAGACAGGGGGGAACACTGAAGCTTTCTTT. It encodes CASSQTGGNTEAFF. The chain has TRBV5-5 and TRBJ1-1, with TRBD1 identical over 9 bases. Per the germline V gene, CDR1 is SGHKS and CDR2 is YYEKEE (reference sequence). This CDR3 is built from 14 residues. J was trimmed by 1 base and V by 4 bases; bases with no gene match: 2.

The chain combines TRBV3-1 with TRBJ1-2; D not resolved. The CDR3 sequence is 12 residues long. Between the trimmed V and J ends, which lost 0 bases and 4 bases, there was a span of 3 bases. CDR1 LGHDT and CDR2 YNNKEL come from the germline V gene (reference sequence). CDR3 residues: CASSQDRYGYTF. CDR3 bases: TGTGCCAGCAGCCAAGATCGCTATGGCTACACCTTC.

This clonotype occurred a few times. Written as DNA, the CDR3 is TGTGCCAGCAGCTTAGGAAGGGGGCGAGAAGCTTTCTTT. Translated: CASSLGRGREAFF. V is TRBV7-8 and J is TRBJ1-1; TRBD1 agrees at 7 bases. Germline V gene data show CDR1 as SGHVS and CDR2 as FQNEAQ. Losses at the gene ends were 1 base for V and 8 bases for J; bases not matched to a gene: 4. This CDR3 is built from 13 residues.

This clonotype was observed a handful of times. The rearrangement links TRBV12-3 or TRBV12-4 to TRBJ2-7; 9 positions agree with TRBD1. J gave up 6 bases and V 6 bases, and 6 bases lay outside the gene matches. This CDR3 spans 13 amino acids. DNA for the CDR3: TGTGCCAGCAGCCAGGGACAGGGAATCGAGCAGTACTTC. This codes for CASSQGQGIEQYF.

This clonotype appeared many times. V gene TRBV20-1 combines with J gene TRBJ2-4; perhaps TRBD2 as D (5 bases). The CDR3 is 12 residues long. CDR1 and CDR2 (germline): DFQATT, SNEGSKA (reference sequence). The germline V and J ends were trimmed by 7 bases and 6 bases, with 13 bases remaining between them. The CDR3 DNA reads TGCAGTGTAGCTAGCAGGAGAAACATTCAGTACTTC. Protein sequence: CSVASRRNIQYF.

This clonotype has a handful of counts. The chain links TRBV10-2 to TRBJ1-1; D gene unclear. Trimming took 2 bases from V and 5 from J, leaving 12 bases between them. The length of the CDR3 is 14 residues. Germline lookup yields CDR1 WSHSY and CDR2 SAAADI. The CDR3 DNA is TGCGCCAGCAGTGAGCAAGGCGGAAATACTGAAGCTTTCTTT. It encodes CASSEQGGNTEAFF.

The chain employs TRBV7-8 and TRBJ2-1; a possible D gene is TRBD2 (7 bases). This CDR3 has 12 amino acids. V was trimmed by 1 base and J by 14 bases, leaving 12 bases between them. Germline CDR1 is SGHVS and CDR2 is FQNEAQ. The CDR3 here is CASSLVGGGKFF. CDR3 nucleotide sequence: TGTGCCAGCAGCTTAGTGGGAGGGGGGAAGTTCTTC.

By proportion, this clonotype is medium-sized. The CDR3 DNA sequence: TGCAGTGCCCCAGAGGGCTTTCAAGAGACCCAGTACTTC. Protein sequence: CSAPEGFQETQYF. The V call is TRBV20-1, the J call TRBJ2-5; D might be TRBD2 (5 bases). The ends were cut back, 6 bases at V and 2 bases at J, with 13 bases in the middle. The CDR3 contains 13 residues. Looked up from germline, CDR1 is DFQATT and CDR2 is SNEGSKA (reference sequence).

This clonotype showed up many times. CDR3: CSARGFREGSTDTQYF. The CDR3 DNA reads TGCAGTGCTAGGGGTTTCCGGGAGGGAAGCACAGATACGCAGTATTTT. V is TRBV20-1 and J is TRBJ2-3; the match to TRBD2 covers 8 bases. This CDR3 has 16 residues. The germline CDR1 and CDR2 sequences are DFQATT and SNEGSKA (reference sequence). V trimming: 3 bases; J trimming: 0 bases; junction bases outside the gene matches: 8.

The chain carries TRBV12-3 or TRBV12-4 and TRBJ1-5; no reliable D call. The V end was cut by 3 bases, the J end by 4 bases, with 7 bases between. The CDR3 covers 13 residues. Here the CDR3 DNA reads TGTGCCAGCAGTTTTAAGGGAAATCAGCCCCAGCATTTT. It yields the protein CASSFKGNQPQHF.

The chain carries TRBV6-1 and TRBJ2-1; 8 bases fit TRBD1. The germline V gene has CDR1 MNHNS and CDR2 SASEGT. CDR3 length: 12 residues. With 6 bases clipped from V and 13 bases from J, the junction kept 8 bases outside the gene matches. The CDR3 DNA sequence: TGTGCCAGCAGCCTGGACAGGGAAAAACAGTTCTTC. The encoded protein is CASSLDREKQFF.

The chain joins TRBV25-1 to TRBJ1-4; tentative D call: TRBD1 (5 bases). Trimming left V 2 bases short and J 5 bases short, with 12 bases between. CDR1 is MGHDK, CDR2 SYGVNS, per germline. The CDR3 is 15 residues long. CDR3 nucleotide sequence: TGTGCCAGCAGTGAACAGGCGGGGGGGAATGAAAAACTGTTTTTT. Translation gives CASSEQAGGNEKLFF.

This chain joins TRBV10-2 and TRBJ1-1; D unresolved. Germline V gene data show CDR1 as WSHSY and CDR2 as SAAADI. The V end lost 6 bases, the J end lost 4 bases, and 15 bases lay between the germline ends. CDR3 size: 14 residues. The chain's CDR3 is CASRPNGAGTEAFF. For the CDR3, the DNA is TGCGCCAGCAGGCCGAATGGCGCGGGCACTGAAGCTTTCTTT.

This clonotype was observed at least ten times. V usage is TRBV5-1 and J usage is TRBJ1-4; TRBD1 matches 7 bases. With 2 bases clipped from V and 0 bases from J, the junction kept 7 bases outside the gene matches. This CDR3 region has 17 residues. In germline, CDR1 is SGHRS, CDR2 YFSETQ. CDR3 residues: CASSLNRGFATNEKLFF. DNA for the CDR3: TGCGCCAGCAGCTTAAACAGGGGCTTTGCAACTAATGAAAAACTGTTTTTT.

This clonotype was seen more than once but under ten times. The V call is TRBV10-1, the J call TRBJ1-2; D gene ambiguous. Deletions cut 3 bases from V and 7 bases from J, with 6 bases between. The CDR3 runs to 11 residues. Germline CDR1 reads WNHNN; CDR2 reads SYGVQD (reference sequence). The CDR3 sequence is CASSDAGGYTF. CDR3 nucleotide sequence: TGCGCCAGCAGTGACGCCGGTGGCTACACCTTC.

This clonotype was seen ten or more times. Relative to the germline gene, one junction end is altered; a read error may explain this. The chain employs TRBV7-9 and TRBJ1-2, with unresolved D. Germline assignment: CDR1 SEHNR and CDR2 FQNEAQ (reference sequence). This CDR3 region has 9 residues. The CDR3 here is CASSLPPSF. As DNA, the CDR3 is TGTGCCAGCAGCTTACCCCCCTCCTTC.

V gene TRBV5-1 combines with J gene TRBJ2-1; D unresolved. The CDR3 is 12 residues long. Germline CDR1 SGHRS, CDR2 YFSETQ. V was clipped by 5 bases and J by 2 bases, with 5 bases between them. CDR3 protein: CASRDPYNEQFF. The CDR3 DNA sequence: TGCGCCAGCAGGGACCCCTACAATGAGCAGTTCTTC. Combining the CDR3 with reference TRBV5-1 and TRBJ2-1 gives the whole variable domain KAGVTQTPRYLIKTRGQQVTLSCSPISGHRSVSWYQQTPGQGLQFLFEYFSETQRNKGNFPGRFSGRQFSNSRSEMNVSTLELGDSALYLCASRDPYNEQFFGPGTRLTVL.

The V gene is TRBV6-1, the J gene TRBJ1-5; no reliable D call. Trimming shortened V by 5 bases and J by 1 base, and 9 bases separated the two germline ends. This CDR3 has 14 amino acids. Germline CDR1 reads MNHNS; CDR2 reads SASEGT. The CDR3 loop is CASSTQGSNQPQHF. As DNA, the CDR3 is TGTGCCAGCAGTACCCAAGGGAGCAATCAGCCCCAGCATTTT.

The rearrangement uses TRBV7-3 and TRBJ2-1, with D perhaps matching TRBD1 (5 bases). Germline loops: CDR1 SGHTA, CDR2 FQGTGA. V dropped 5 bases and J dropped 6 bases, with 14 bases sitting between them. The CDR3 is made up of 14 amino acids. This chain's CDR3 is CASSKSRVTNEQFF. The CDR3 DNA reads TGTGCCAGCAGCAAGAGCAGGGTCACCAATGAGCAGTTCTTC.

The genes are TRBV10-3 and TRBJ2-5; D call uncertain. Germline V gene sequence: CDR1 ENHRY, CDR2 SYGVKD. The germline V and J ends were trimmed by 4 bases and 5 bases, with 17 bases remaining between them. This CDR3 has 15 amino acids. This chain's CDR3 is CAISGGSAARETQYF. In DNA form, the CDR3 reads TGTGCCATCAGTGGTGGAAGCGCGGCTCGGGAGACCCAGTACTTC.

V and J are TRBV6-5 and TRBJ2-3; D possibly corresponds to TRBD1 (6 bases). V was clipped by 1 base and J by 3 bases, with 11 bases between them. The CDR3 is 15 amino acids. Germline values: CDR1 MNHEY, CDR2 SVGAGI. CDR3 loop: CASSYWGQNTDTQYF. The CDR3 DNA sequence: TGTGCCAGCAGTTACTGGGGACAAAATACAGATACGCAGTATTTT.

At least ten counts were recorded for this clonotype. This chain links TRBV20-1 with TRBJ2-2; no clear D. The length of the CDR3 is 17 residues. The germline gives CDR1 DFQATT, CDR2 SNEGSKA (reference sequence). V was pared by 1 base and J by 4 bases, with 19 bases between. The CDR3 DNA reads TGCAGTGCTAGAGGGTTTGGATCACTAAGGGTCACCGGGGAGCTGTTTTTT. Protein sequence: CSARGFGSLRVTGELFF.

The chain combines TRBV11-2 with TRBJ2-2; 10 nucleotides line up with TRBD2. The germline V gene has CDR1 SGHAT and CDR2 FQNNGV. V shed 4 bases, J shed 1 base, and the junction held 12 bases outside the gene matches. The CDR3 has 19 amino acids. For the CDR3, the DNA is TGTGCCAGCAGCTCACCTGCCCGCAGACTAGCGGGGAACACCGGGGAGCTGTTTTTT. It yields the protein CASSSPARRLAGNTGELFF.

CDR3 nucleotides: TGTGCCATCAGTAACCGGGACAGAGTCTTGAACACTGAAGCTTTCTTT. Translating gives CAISNRDRVLNTEAFF. This chain connects TRBV10-3 to TRBJ1-1; TRBD1 agrees at 7 bases. The CDR3 extends over 16 amino acids. V gave up 5 bases and J gave up 0 bases; unmatched junction bases: 9. Per the germline V gene, CDR1 is ENHRY and CDR2 is SYGVKD.